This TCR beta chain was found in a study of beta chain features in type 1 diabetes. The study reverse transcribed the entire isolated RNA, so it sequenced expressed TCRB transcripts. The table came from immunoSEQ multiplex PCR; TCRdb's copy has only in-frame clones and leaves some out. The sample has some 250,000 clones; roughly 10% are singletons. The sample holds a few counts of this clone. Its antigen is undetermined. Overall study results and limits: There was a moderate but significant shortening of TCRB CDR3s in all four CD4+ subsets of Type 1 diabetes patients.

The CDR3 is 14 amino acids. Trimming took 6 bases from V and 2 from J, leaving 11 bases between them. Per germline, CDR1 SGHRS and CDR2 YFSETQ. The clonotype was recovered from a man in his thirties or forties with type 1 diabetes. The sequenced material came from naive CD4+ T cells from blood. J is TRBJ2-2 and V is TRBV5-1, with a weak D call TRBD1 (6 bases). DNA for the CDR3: TGCGCCAGCAAAACAGGGTCTAACACCGGGGAGCTGTTTTTT. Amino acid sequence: CASKTGSNTGELFF.